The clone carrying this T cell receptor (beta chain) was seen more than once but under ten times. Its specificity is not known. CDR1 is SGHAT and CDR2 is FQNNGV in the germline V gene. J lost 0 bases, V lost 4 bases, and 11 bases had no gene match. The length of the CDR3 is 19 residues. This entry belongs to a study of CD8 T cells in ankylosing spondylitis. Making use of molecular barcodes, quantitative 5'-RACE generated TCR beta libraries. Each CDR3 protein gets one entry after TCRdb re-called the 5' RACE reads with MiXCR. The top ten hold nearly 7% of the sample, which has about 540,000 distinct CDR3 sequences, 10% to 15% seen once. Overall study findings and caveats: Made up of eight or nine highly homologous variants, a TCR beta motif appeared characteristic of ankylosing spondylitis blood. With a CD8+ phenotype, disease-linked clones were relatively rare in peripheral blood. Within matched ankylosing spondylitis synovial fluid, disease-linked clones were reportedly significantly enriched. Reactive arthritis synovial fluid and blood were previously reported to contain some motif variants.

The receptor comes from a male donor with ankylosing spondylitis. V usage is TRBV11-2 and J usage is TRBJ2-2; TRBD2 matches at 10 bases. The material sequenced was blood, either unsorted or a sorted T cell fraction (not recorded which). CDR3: CASSSLGWGLASNTGELFF. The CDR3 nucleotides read TGTGCCAGCAGCTCCTTAGGCTGGGGACTAGCGTCGAACACCGGGGAGCTGTTTTTT.